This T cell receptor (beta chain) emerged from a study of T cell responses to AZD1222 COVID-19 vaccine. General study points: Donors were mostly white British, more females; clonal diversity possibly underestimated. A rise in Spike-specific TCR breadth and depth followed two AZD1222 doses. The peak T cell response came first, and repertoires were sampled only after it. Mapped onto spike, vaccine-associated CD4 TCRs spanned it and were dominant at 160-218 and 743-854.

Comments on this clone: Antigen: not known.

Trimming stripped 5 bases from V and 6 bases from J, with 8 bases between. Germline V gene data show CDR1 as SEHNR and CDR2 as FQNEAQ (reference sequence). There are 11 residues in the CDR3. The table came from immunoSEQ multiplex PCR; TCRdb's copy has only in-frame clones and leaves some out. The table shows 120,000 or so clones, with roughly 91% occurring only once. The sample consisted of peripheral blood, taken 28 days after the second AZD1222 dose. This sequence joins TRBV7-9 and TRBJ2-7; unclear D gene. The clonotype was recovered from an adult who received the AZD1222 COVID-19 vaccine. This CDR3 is CASSPDGEQYF. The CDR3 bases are TGTGCCAGCAGCCCGGACGGCGAGCAGTACTTC.